This is a list of T cell receptor beta chains from one sample in a study. TCRdb reprocessed the 5' RACE reads via MiXCR and lists one record per CDR3 protein. The sample yields tens of thousands of distinct CDR3 sequences, 25% to 30% seen once. Sequencing used memory CD4+ T cells sorted from a lymph node. The receptors shown here come from a female donor with breast cancer. CDR3s include the opening cysteine and the closing phenylalanine or tryptophan. A D gene is named only where the DNA matches it firmly. Clone sizes are given selectively: once, few, many, or a class where the clone is expanded.

>TRBJ2-3|-|-|TRBV15
CATSRDRATIVQYF
TGTGCCACCAGCAGAGATCGAGCGACGATAGTTCAGTATTTT
>TRBJ2-6|many|-|TRBV27
CASSLDGGSGANVLTF
TGTGCCAGCAGTTTAGACGGGGGCTCTGGGGCCAACGTCCTGACTTTC
>TRBJ1-2|medium-sized|-|TRBV4-3
CASSQDYDGYGYTF
TGCGCCAGCAGCCAAGACTATGACGGCTATGGCTACACCTTC
>TRBJ2-1|-|TRBD2|TRBV12-3/TRBV12-4
CASSSHEGTRKPGKQFF
TGTGCCAGCAGTTCTCATGAGGGGACTAGAAAACCCGGTAAGCAGTTCTTC
>TRBJ2-7|-|TRBD1|TRBV20-1
CSATQGALSMMHF
TGCAGTGCCACGCAGGGGGCACTATCGATGATGCACTTC
>TRBJ2-3|-|-|TRBV6-1
CASSEAQQSTQYF
TGTGCCAGCAGTGAAGCGCAACAGTCCACGCAGTATTTT
>TRBJ2-3|-|TRBD1|TRBV7-9
CASSLVRGRVGTDTQYF
TGTGCCAGCAGCTTAGTCAGGGGGCGGGTTGGCACAGATACGCAGTATTTT
>TRBJ1-2|-|-|TRBV12-3/TRBV12-4
CASSYPGTSAYGYTF
TGTGCCAGCAGCTACCCCGGGACGTCCGCATATGGCTACACCTTC
>TRBJ2-7|-|TRBD2|TRBV27
CASSPGWGGIPYEQYF
TGTGCCAGCAGTCCTGGGTGGGGGGGAATACCCTACGAGCAGTACTTC
>TRBJ2-1|few|TRBD1|TRBV27
CASSPDRGVYNEQFF
TGTGCCAGCAGTCCCGACAGGGGGGTCTACAATGAGCAGTTCTTC
>TRBJ2-7|-|-|TRBV29-1
CSVEDWAVQGEQYF
TGCAGCGTTGAAGATTGGGCAGTGCAAGGCGAGCAGTACTTC
>TRBJ1-2|-|TRBD1|TRBV20-1
CGATKAQGAHGYTF
TGCGGTGCTACCAAGGCCCAGGGGGCCCATGGCTACACCTTC
>TRBJ2-7|few|-|TRBV6-5
CASTTGPGPTTQQYF
TGTGCCAGCACCACTGGGCCGGGACCCACTACGCAGCAGTACTTC
>TRBJ1-1|once|-|TRBV3-1
CASSQSGGWGSRVTEAFF
TGTGCCAGCAGCCAAAGCGGGGGTTGGGGATCCAGGGTCACTGAAGCTTTCTTT
>TRBJ2-1|-|TRBD2|TRBV4-3
CASRLTSEYNEQFF
TGCGCCAGCAGACTAACTAGCGAGTACAATGAGCAGTTCTTC
>TRBJ2-1|few|TRBD2|TRBV4-1
CASSQGASGTYNEQFF
TGCGCCAGCAGCCAAGGTGCTAGCGGTACCTACAATGAGCAGTTCTTC
>TRBJ2-2|few|-|TRBV7-3
CASSRSTSNTGELFF
TGTGCCAGCAGCCGGTCGACTAGTAACACCGGGGAGCTGTTTTTT
>TRBJ2-7|-|-|TRBV7-2
CASSSDFSSYEQYF
TGTGCCAGCAGTTCCGATTTCAGTTCCTACGAGCAGTACTTC
>TRBJ2-3|-|-|TRBV7-8
CASNDRRAFVDTQYF
TGTGCCAGCAATGACCGGCGGGCGTTCGTGGATACGCAGTATTTT
>TRBJ2-1|-|TRBD2|TRBV4-1
CASSHTGGVSYNEQFF
TGCGCCAGCAGCCACACGGGAGGGGTATCCTACAATGAGCAGTTCTTC
>TRBJ1-5|-|TRBD1|TRBV20-1
CSAHRGNNQPQHF
TGCAGTGCGCACAGGGGCAATAATCAGCCCCAGCATTTT
>TRBJ2-7|few|-|TRBV7-9
CASSVLDGPYEQYF
TGTGCCAGCAGCGTGCTGGACGGCCCCTACGAGCAGTACTTC
>TRBJ2-5|-|-|TRBV14
CASSQDYRETQYF
TGTGCCAGCAGCCAAGATTATCGGGAGACCCAGTACTTC
>TRBJ1-1|-|-|TRBV5-1
CASSLDSVNTEAFF
TGCGCCAGCAGCTTGGATTCGGTGAACACTGAAGCTTTCTTT
>TRBJ2-2|few|TRBD2|TRBV18
CASSRGTVNTGELFF
TGTGCCAGCTCGCGGGGGACGGTAAACACCGGGGAGCTGTTTTTT
>TRBJ2-1|few|TRBD2|TRBV6-2/TRBV6-3
CASRGGTSGRLYNEQFF
TGTGCCAGCAGAGGCGGGACTAGCGGGAGGCTCTACAATGAGCAGTTCTTC
>TRBJ2-7|few|-|TRBV7-6
CASSLVAYTHEQYF
TGTGCCAGCAGCTTAGTGGCCTATACCCACGAGCAGTACTTC
>TRBJ2-1|many|-|TRBV6-6
CASSYSGTGVYNEQFF
TGTGCCAGCAGTTACTCGGGGACGGGAGTCTACAATGAGCAGTTCTTC
>TRBJ2-5|few|-|TRBV5-1
CASSLAKASETQYF
TGCGCCAGCAGCTTGGCCAAGGCATCAGAGACCCAGTACTTC
>TRBJ2-4|once|-|TRBV4-1
CASSQGATPGQLTLAKNIQYF
TGCGCCAGCAGCCAAGGGGCCACGCCCGGACAGTTAACACTAGCCAAAAACATTCAGTACTTC
>TRBJ1-2|-|-|TRBV6-1
CASSEGADPRGYTF
TGTGCCAGCAGTGAAGGCGCAGACCCCCGCGGCTACACCTTC
>TRBJ2-1|-|TRBD2|TRBV10-1
CASNESGAGGLNEQFF
TGCGCCAGCAATGAGTCGGGAGCGGGAGGACTCAATGAGCAGTTCTTC
>TRBJ1-5|-|TRBD1|TRBV20-1
CSARSQGAIGNQPQHF
TGCAGTGCTAGAAGTCAGGGGGCGATCGGCAATCAGCCCCAGCATTTT
>TRBJ2-1|few|-|TRBV20-1
CSARTNHRGSAEQFF
TGCAGTGCTAGGACAAACCACCGGGGCAGTGCGGAGCAGTTCTTC
>TRBJ2-1|few|-|TRBV12-3/TRBV12-4
CASSEQGHEQFF
TGTGCCAGCAGTGAACAGGGACATGAGCAGTTCTTC
>TRBJ2-7|few|-|TRBV29-1
CSVEVTALASYEQYF
TGCAGCGTTGAAGTAACGGCCCTGGCCTCCTACGAGCAGTACTTC